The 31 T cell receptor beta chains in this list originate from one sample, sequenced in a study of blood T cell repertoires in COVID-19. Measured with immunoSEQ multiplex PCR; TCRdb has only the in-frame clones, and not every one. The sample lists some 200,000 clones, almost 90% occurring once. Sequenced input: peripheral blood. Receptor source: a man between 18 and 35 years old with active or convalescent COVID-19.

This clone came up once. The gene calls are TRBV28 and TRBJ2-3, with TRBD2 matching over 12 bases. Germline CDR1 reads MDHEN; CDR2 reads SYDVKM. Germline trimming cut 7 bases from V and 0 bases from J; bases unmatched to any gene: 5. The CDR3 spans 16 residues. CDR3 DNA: TGTGCCAGCACCTTCGGGACTAGCGGGAGCACAGATACGCAGTATTTT. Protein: CASTFGTSGSTDTQYF.

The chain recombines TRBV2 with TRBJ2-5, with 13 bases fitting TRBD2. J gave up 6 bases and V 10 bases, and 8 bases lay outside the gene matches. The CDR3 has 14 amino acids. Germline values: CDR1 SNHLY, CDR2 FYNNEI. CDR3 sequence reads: CAIPTSGRRKTQYF. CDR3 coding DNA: TGTGCCATCCCGACTAGCGGGAGGAGGAAGACCCAGTACTTC.

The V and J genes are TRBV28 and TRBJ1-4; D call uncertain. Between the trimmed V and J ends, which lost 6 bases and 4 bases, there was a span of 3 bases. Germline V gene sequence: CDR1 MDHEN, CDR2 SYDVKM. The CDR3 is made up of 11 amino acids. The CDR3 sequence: CASRLNEKLFF. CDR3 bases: TGTGCCAGCAGACTTAATGAAAAACTGTTTTTT.

For the CDR3, the DNA is TGTGCCAGCAGTGATCTAAAGAATGAAAAACTGTTTTTT. This encodes CASSDLKNEKLFF. The chain is built from TRBV2 and TRBJ1-4; D gene uncertain. Trimming took off 3 bases at V and 5 bases at J, with 7 bases between the two ends. Germline CDR1 reads SNHLY; CDR2 reads FYNNEI. The CDR3 runs 13 residues.

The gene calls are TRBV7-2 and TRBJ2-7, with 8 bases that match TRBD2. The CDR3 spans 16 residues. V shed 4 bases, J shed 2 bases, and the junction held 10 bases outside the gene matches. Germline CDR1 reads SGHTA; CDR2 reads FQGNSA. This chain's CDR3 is CASSSLGGGNTYEQYF. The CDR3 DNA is TGTGCCAGCAGCTCCCTCGGGGGGGGAAATACCTACGAGCAGTACTTC. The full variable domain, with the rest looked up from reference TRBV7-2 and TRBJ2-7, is GAGVSQSPSNKVTEKGKDVELRCDPISGHTALYWYRQSLGQGLEFLIYFQGNSAPDKSGLPSDRFSAERTGGSVSTLTIQRTQQEDSAVYLCASSSLGGGNTYEQYFGPGTRLTVT.

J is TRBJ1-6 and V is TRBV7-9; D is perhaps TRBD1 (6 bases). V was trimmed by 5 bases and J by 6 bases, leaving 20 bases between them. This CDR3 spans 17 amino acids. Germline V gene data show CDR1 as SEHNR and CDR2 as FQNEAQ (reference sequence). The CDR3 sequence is CASSPLRDWTANSPLHF. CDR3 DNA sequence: TGTGCCAGCAGCCCACTCCGCGACTGGACAGCTAATTCACCCCTCCACTTT.

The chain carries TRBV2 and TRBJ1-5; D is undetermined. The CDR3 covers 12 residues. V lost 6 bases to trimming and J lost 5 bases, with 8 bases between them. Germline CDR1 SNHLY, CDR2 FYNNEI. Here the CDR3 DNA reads TGTGCCAGCAGCTCTAGAGATCAGCCCCAGCATTTT. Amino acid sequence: CASSSRDQPQHF. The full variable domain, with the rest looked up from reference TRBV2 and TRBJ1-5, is EPEVTQTPSHQVTQMGQEVILRCVPISNHLYFYWYRQILGQKVEFLVSFYNNEISEKSEIFDDQFSVERPDGSNFTLKIRSTKLEDSAMYFCASSSRDQPQHFGDGTRLSIL.

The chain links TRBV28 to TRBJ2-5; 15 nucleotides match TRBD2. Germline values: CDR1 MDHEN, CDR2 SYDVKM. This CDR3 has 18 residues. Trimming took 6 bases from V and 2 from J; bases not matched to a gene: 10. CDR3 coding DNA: TGTGCCAGCAGACTCGGGACTAGCGGGAGGTATGGACAAGAGACCCAGTACTTC. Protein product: CASRLGTSGRYGQETQYF.

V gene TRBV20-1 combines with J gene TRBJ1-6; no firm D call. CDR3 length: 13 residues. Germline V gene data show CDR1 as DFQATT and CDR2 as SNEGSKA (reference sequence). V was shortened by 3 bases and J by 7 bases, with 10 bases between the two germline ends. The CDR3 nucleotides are TGCAGTGCTAGTCGGGGAGGCAATTCACCCCTCCACTTT. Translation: CSASRGGNSPLHF.

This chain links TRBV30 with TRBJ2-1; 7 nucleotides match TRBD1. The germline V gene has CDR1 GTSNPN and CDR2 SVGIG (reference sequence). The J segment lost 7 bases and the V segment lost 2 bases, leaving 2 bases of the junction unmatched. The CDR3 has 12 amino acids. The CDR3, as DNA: TGTGCCTGGAGTTCAGGGGGTAATGAGCAGTTCTTC. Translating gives CAWSSGGNEQFF. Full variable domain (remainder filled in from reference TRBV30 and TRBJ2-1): SQTIHQWPATLVQPVGSPLSLECTVEGTSNPNLYWYRQAAGRGLQLLFYSVGIGQISSEVPQNLSASRPQDRQFILSSKKLLLSDSGFYLCAWSSGGNEQFFGPGTRLTVL.

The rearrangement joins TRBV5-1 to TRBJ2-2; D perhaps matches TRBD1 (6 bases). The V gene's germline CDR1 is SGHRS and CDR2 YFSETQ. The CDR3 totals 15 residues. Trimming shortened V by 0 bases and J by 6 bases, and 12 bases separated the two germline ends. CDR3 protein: CASSLEGEWAGELFF. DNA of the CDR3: TGCGCCAGCAGCTTGGAGGGGGAGTGGGCCGGGGAGCTGTTTTTT.

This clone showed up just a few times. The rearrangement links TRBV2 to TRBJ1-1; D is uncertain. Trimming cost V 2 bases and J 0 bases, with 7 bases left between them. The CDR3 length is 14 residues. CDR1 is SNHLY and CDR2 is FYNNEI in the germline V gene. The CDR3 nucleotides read TGTGCCAGCAGTGAACGCGTGATGAACACTGAAGCTTTCTTT. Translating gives CASSERVMNTEAFF. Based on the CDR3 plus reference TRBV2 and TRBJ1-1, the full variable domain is EPEVTQTPSHQVTQMGQEVILRCVPISNHLYFYWYRQILGQKVEFLVSFYNNEISEKSEIFDDQFSVERPDGSNFTLKIRSTKLEDSAMYFCASSERVMNTEAFFGQGTRLTVV.

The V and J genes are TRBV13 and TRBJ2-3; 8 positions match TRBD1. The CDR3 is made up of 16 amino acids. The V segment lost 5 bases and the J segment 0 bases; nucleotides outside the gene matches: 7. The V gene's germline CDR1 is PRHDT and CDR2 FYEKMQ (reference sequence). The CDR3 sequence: CASSHQGQASTDTQYF. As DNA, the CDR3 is TGTGCCAGCAGCCACCAGGGACAGGCTAGCACAGATACGCAGTATTTT.

The CDR3 protein is CASSFGQGAQTIYGYTF. The DNA for the CDR3 is TGTGCCAGCAGCTTCGGGCAGGGGGCGCAAACTATCTATGGCTACACCTTC. This chain connects TRBV7-6 to TRBJ1-2, with 8 bases that match TRBD1. Losses at the gene ends were 3 bases for V and 4 bases for J; bases not matched to a gene: 13. Looked up from germline, CDR1 is SGHVS and CDR2 is FNYEAQ. This CDR3 region has 17 residues. Together with reference TRBV7-6 and TRBJ1-2, the CDR3 gives the full variable domain: GAGVSQSPRYKVTKRGQDVALRCDPISGHVSLYWYRQALGQGPEFLTYFNYEAQQDKSGLPNDRFSAERPEGSISTLTIQRTEQRDSAMYRCASSFGQGAQTIYGYTFGSGTRLTVV.

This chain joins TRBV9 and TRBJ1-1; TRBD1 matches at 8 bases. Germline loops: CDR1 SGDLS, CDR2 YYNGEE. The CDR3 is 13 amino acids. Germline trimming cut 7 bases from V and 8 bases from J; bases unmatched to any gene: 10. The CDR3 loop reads CASAKIQGAEAFF. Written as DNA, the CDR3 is TGTGCCAGCGCGAAAATTCAGGGGGCGGAAGCTTTCTTT.

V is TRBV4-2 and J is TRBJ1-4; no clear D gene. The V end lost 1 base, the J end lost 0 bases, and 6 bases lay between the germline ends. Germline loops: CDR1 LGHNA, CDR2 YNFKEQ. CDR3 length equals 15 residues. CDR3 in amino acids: CASSQVHATNEKLFF. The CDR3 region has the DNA TGTGCCAGCAGCCAAGTACACGCAACTAATGAAAAACTGTTTTTT.

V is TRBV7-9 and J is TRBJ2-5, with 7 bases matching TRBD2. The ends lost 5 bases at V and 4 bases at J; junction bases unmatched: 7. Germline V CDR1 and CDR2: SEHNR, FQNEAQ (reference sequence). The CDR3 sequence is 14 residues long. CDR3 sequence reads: CASSRGTNRETQYF. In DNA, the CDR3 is TGTGCCAGCAGCCGAGGGACTAATCGAGAGACCCAGTACTTC.

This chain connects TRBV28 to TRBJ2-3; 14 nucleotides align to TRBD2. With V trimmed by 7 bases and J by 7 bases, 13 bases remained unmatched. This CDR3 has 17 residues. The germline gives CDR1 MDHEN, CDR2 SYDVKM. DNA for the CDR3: TGTGCCAGCACTCCCTCCGGGACTAGCGGGAGCCTGTATACGCAGTATTTT. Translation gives CASTPSGTSGSLYTQYF.

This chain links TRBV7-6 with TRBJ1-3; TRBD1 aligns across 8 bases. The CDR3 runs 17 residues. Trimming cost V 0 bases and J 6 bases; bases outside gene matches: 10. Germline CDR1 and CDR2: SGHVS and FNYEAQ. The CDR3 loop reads CASSLAHSYQGANTIYF. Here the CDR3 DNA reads TGTGCCAGCAGCTTAGCCCATTCCTATCAGGGGGCAAACACCATATATTTT.

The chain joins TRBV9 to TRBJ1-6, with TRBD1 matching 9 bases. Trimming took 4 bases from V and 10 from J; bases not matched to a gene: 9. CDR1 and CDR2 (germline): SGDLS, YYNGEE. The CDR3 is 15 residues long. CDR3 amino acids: CASSSAGTGISPLHF. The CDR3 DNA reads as TGTGCCAGCAGCTCCGCCGGGACAGGGATCTCACCCCTCCACTTT.

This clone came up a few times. This CDR3 reads CASSAGTQRNNEQFF. CDR3 DNA: TGTGCCAGCAGCGCCGGGACTCAAAGAAACAATGAGCAGTTCTTC. This chain joins TRBV9 and TRBJ2-1; TRBD2 is a possible D gene (6 bases). CDR1 and CDR2 from the germline V gene are SGDLS and YYNGEE. Trimming took off 3 bases at V and 5 bases at J, with 15 bases between the two ends. The CDR3 is made up of 15 amino acids.

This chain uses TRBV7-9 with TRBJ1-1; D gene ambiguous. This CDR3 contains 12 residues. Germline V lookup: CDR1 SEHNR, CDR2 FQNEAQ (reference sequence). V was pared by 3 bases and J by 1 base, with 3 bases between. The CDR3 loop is CASSFWNTEAFF. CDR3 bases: TGTGCCAGCAGCTTCTGGAACACTGAAGCTTTCTTT.

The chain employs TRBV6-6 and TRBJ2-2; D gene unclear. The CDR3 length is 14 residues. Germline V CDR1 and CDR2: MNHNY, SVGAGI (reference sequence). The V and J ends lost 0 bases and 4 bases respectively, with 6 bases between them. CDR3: CASSYSGSTGELFF. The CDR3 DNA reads TGTGCCAGCAGTTACTCGGGCAGCACCGGGGAGCTGTTTTTT.

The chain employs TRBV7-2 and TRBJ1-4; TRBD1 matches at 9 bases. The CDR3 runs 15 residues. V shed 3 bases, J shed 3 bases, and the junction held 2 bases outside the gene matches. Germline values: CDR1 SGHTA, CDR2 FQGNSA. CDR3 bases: TGTGCCAGCAGCTTGGACAGGGGAGCTAATGAAAAACTGTTTTTT. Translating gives CASSLDRGANEKLFF. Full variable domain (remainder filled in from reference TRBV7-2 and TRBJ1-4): GAGVSQSPSNKVTEKGKDVELRCDPISGHTALYWYRQSLGQGLEFLIYFQGNSAPDKSGLPSDRFSAERTGGSVSTLTIQRTQQEDSAVYLCASSLDRGANEKLFFGSGTQLSVL.

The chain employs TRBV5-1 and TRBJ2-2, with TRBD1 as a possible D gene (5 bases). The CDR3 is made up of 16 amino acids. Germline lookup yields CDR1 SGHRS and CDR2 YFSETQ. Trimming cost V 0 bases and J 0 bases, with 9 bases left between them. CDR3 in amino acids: CASSLGGGTNTGELFF. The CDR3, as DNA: TGCGCCAGCAGCTTGGGGGGCGGTACGAACACCGGGGAGCTGTTTTTT.

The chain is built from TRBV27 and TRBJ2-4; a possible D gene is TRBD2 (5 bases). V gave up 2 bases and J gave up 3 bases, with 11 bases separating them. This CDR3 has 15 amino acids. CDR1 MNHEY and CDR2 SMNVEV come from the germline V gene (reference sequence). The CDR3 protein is CASSLIEGIKNIQYF. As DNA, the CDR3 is TGTGCCAGCAGTTTAATTGAGGGCATCAAAAACATTCAGTACTTC.

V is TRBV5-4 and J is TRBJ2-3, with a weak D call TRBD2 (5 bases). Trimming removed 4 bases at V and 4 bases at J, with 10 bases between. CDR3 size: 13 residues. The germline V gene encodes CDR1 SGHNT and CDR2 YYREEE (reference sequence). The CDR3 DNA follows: TGTGCCAGCAGCCCCGAGGGAGCAGATACGCAGTATTTT. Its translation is CASSPEGADTQYF.

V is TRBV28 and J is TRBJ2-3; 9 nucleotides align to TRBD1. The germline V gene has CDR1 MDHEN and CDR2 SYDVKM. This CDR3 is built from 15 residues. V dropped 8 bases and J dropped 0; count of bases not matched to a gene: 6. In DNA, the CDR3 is TGTGCCAGCGCGCCGGGACAGGGTAGCACAGATACGCAGTATTTT. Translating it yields CASAPGQGSTDTQYF.

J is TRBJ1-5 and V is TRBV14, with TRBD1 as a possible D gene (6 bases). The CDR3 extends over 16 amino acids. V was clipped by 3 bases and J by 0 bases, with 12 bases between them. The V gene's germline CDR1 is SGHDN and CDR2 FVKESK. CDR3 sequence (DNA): TGTGCCAGCAGCCATGAAACAGGGTTTAGCAATCAGCCCCAGCATTTT. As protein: CASSHETGFSNQPQHF. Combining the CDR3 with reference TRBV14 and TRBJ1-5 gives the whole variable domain EAGVTQFPSHSVIEKGQTVTLRCDPISGHDNLYWYRRVMGKEIKFLLHFVKESKQDESGMPNNRFLAERTGGTYSTLKVQPAELEDSGVYFCASSHETGFSNQPQHFGDGTRLSIL.

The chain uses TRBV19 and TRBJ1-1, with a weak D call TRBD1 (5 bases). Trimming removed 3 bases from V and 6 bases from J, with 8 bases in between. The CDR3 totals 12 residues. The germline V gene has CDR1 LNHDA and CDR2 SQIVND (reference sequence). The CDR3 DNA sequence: TGTGCCAGTAGTATTGGGGGGGCTGAAGCTTTCTTT. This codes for CASSIGGAEAFF.

The CDR3 sequence is CATSAPGQGRGEQYF. The CDR3 nucleotides read TGTGCCACCAGCGCTCCGGGACAGGGGCGGGGTGAGCAGTACTTC. J is TRBJ2-7 and V is TRBV15; 10 bases agree with TRBD1. This CDR3 has 15 amino acids. V lost 5 bases to trimming and J lost 7 bases; unmatched junction nucleotides: 11. Germline CDR1 reads LNHNV; CDR2 reads YYDKDF (reference sequence).